These 22 T cell receptor beta chains share one sample of origin, sequenced in a study of response to subunit inactivated influenza vaccine (dated by TCRdb to the late 2010s). What the time point label conveys for this sample: approximately 40 days after influenza vaccine administration. Library preparation was by RT-PCR. The run used an Illumina HiSeq 2500. TCRdb trimmed the raw reads at Q25, called clones with MiXCR and kept productive beta chains. Entries are consolidated by CDR3 protein sequence, retaining the most common genes and DNA. In all, the sample holds under 500,000 distinct CDR3 sequences, and around 9.9% of those were seen once. The ten largest clones add up to about 12% of the sample. The sequencing used PBMCs from blood, collected roughly 45 days after vaccination. Receptors were obtained from a man aged 45-60 years who received an inactivated influenza vaccine. Donor details come from another sample of the same person, matched by shared clones.

The genes are TRBV6-2 or TRBV6-3 and TRBJ2-7, with 8 bases aligning to TRBD2. The V segment lost 0 bases and the J segment 4 bases; nucleotides outside the gene matches: 14. This CDR3 region has 18 residues. Germline V lookup: CDR1 MNHEY, CDR2 SVGEGT. CDR3 in amino acids: CASSYSALKAGGRYEQYF. For the CDR3, the DNA is TGTGCCAGCAGTTACTCAGCCCTAAAGGCGGGAGGTCGGTACGAGCAGTACTTC.

The sample holds a few counts of this clonotype. V is TRBV7-2 and J is TRBJ1-5; D is perhaps TRBD1 (5 bases). Per the germline V gene, CDR1 is SGHTA and CDR2 is FQGNSA. V dropped 5 bases and J dropped 6 bases, with 11 bases sitting between them. The CDR3 length is 13 residues. DNA for the CDR3: TGTGCCAGCAGCCGGACATTGAGTCAGCCCCAGCATTTT. Protein sequence: CASSRTLSQPQHF.

This rearrangement joins TRBV4-3 to TRBJ2-3, with 7 bases that match TRBD2. The germline V gene has CDR1 LGHNA and CDR2 YSLEER. This CDR3 has 15 residues. V was pared by 0 bases and J by 3 bases, with 3 bases of the junction left unmatched. In nucleotides, the CDR3 is TGCGCCAGCAGCCAAGATCAGCGGGGAACAGATACGCAGTATTTT. It yields the protein CASSQDQRGTDTQYF.

The chain joins TRBV5-1 to TRBJ2-5, with D perhaps matching TRBD1 or TRBD2 (5 bases each). This CDR3 spans 15 amino acids. Trimming cost V 4 bases and J 2 bases, with 15 bases left between them. The germline gives CDR1 SGHRS, CDR2 YFSETQ. This CDR3 reads CASSPGSWGQETQYF. DNA of the CDR3: TGCGCCAGCAGCCCAGGATCCTGGGGGCAAGAGACCCAGTACTTC.

This clonotype occurred many times. This rearrangement joins TRBV12-3 or TRBV12-4 to TRBJ1-1; 7 bases match TRBD1. With V trimmed by 5 bases and J by 1 base, 7 bases remained unmatched. This CDR3 has 15 residues. CDR3 loop: CASSPRQGANTEAFF. The CDR3 DNA reads TGTGCCAGCAGTCCCCGACAGGGTGCGAACACTGAAGCTTTCTTT.

This clonotype was detected only a few times. The chain combines TRBV4-2 with TRBJ1-2; no clear D. The germline CDR1 and CDR2 sequences are LGHNA and YNFKEQ. Trimming left V 0 bases short and J 2 bases short, with 10 bases between. This CDR3 spans 15 amino acids. CDR3 in DNA: TGTGCCAGCAGCCAAGATCTTCTTGGAAACTATGGCTACACCTTC. As protein: CASSQDLLGNYGYTF.

The chain has TRBV7-9 and TRBJ2-1; 9 nucleotides agree with TRBD2. CDR1 is SEHNR and CDR2 is FQNEAQ in the germline V gene (reference sequence). This CDR3 has 15 amino acids. Unmatched junction bases numbered 6, after V lost 2 bases and J lost 7 bases. CDR3 in DNA: TGTGCCAGCAGCTTATCTAGCGGGATGGCAAATGAGCAGTTCTTC. It is translated as CASSLSSGMANEQFF.

This clonotype was counted a few times. The chain uses TRBV6-5 and TRBJ2-7, with D perhaps TRBD1 or TRBD2 (6 bases each). V gave up 8 bases and J gave up 2 bases, with 10 bases separating them. The germline V gene has CDR1 MNHEY and CDR2 SVGAGI. This CDR3 is built from 12 residues. The CDR3 bases are TGTGCCAGCTGGGGGGCAACCTACGAGCAGTACTTC. Translating gives CASWGATYEQYF.

In its sample, this clonotype was seen many times. V usage is TRBV20-1 and J usage is TRBJ2-1; D remains ambiguous. Per the germline V gene, CDR1 is DFQATT and CDR2 is SNEGSKA (reference sequence). This CDR3 is built from 15 residues. With 3 bases removed from V and 4 bases from J, the gap between germline ends came to 16 bases. The CDR3 DNA sequence: TGCAGTGCTAGTGGGCGGACCAGAGATTACAATGAGCAGTTCTTC. It yields the protein CSASGRTRDYNEQFF.

The chain links TRBV9 to TRBJ1-6, with a weak D call TRBD1 (6 bases). Germline CDR1 reads SGDLS; CDR2 reads YYNGEE. Trimming shortened V by 4 bases and J by 10 bases, and 18 bases separated the two germline ends. CDR3 length: 15 residues. CDR3 nucleotide sequence: TGTGCCAGCAGCAAGTCAGGGGTGTCTGGATCACCCCTCCACTTT. It codes for CASSKSGVSGSPLHF. The full variable domain, completed using reference TRBV9 and TRBJ1-6, is DSGVTQTPKHLITATGQRVTLRCSPRSGDLSVYWYQQSLDQGLQFLIQYYNGEERAKGNILERFSAQQFPDLHSELNLSSLELGDSALYFCASSKSGVSGSPLHFGNGTRLTVT.

This clonotype showed up just a few times. The chain is built from TRBV7-2 and TRBJ2-2, with a tentative D call TRBD1 (5 bases). CDR1 SGHTA and CDR2 FQGNSA come from the germline V gene. The CDR3 length is 15 residues. V was pared by 7 bases and J by 5 bases, with 17 bases between. This CDR3 is CASTEGGARTGELFF. CDR3 sequence (DNA): TGTGCCAGCACCGAAGGTGGGGCTCGAACCGGGGAGCTGTTTTTT.

This clonotype was recorded many times. The CDR3 coding sequence is TGCGCCAGCAGCCAAGATAAGCAGGGTTCTCAGCCCCAGCATTTT. Its translation: CASSQDKQGSQPQHF. The chain uses TRBV4-3 and TRBJ1-5, with a weak D call TRBD1 (5 bases). This CDR3 region has 15 residues. Germline V gene lookup returns CDR1 LGHNA and CDR2 YSLEER. V was trimmed by 0 bases and J by 6 bases, leaving 12 bases between them.

This clonotype has only a few counts. The chain combines TRBV20-1 with TRBJ2-5; the D is unclear. CDR3 size: 13 residues. V lost 4 bases and J 3 bases, leaving 12 bases between the germline ends. CDR1 and CDR2 from the germline V gene are DFQATT and SNEGSKA (reference sequence). The CDR3 is CSAKSTSKETQYF. CDR3 bases: TGCAGTGCTAAGTCGACATCCAAAGAGACCCAGTACTTC.

In its sample, this clonotype was seen a few times. V is TRBV4-1 and J is TRBJ2-7, with D unresolved. CDR3 size: 17 residues. Germline V gene lookup returns CDR1 MGHRA and CDR2 YSYEKL. Trimming took 4 bases from V and 2 from J, leaving 21 bases between them. CDR3: CASSLIAVSAGAYEQYF. CDR3 coding DNA: TGCGCCAGCAGCCTAATAGCAGTAAGTGCAGGAGCCTACGAGCAGTACTTC.

J is TRBJ2-1 and V is TRBV29-1; 9 positions match TRBD2. V lost 6 bases and J lost 5; bases outside the gene matches: 5. Germline assignment: CDR1 SQVTM and CDR2 ANQGSEA. CDR3 length: 13 amino acids. CDR3 amino acids: CSVGAGGHNEQFF. The CDR3 nucleotides are TGCAGCGTGGGGGCGGGGGGGCACAATGAGCAGTTCTTC.

This clonotype has a handful of counts. The gene calls are TRBV11-1 and TRBJ2-5; 8 nucleotides agree with TRBD1. The CDR3 spans 18 residues. The germline CDR1 and CDR2 sequences are SGHAT and FQDESV (reference sequence). Germline trimming cut 1 base from V and 1 base from J; bases unmatched to any gene: 11. CDR3 sequence: CASSLGAGGTGFQETQYF. Here the CDR3 DNA reads TGTGCCAGCAGCTTAGGGGCTGGAGGGACAGGATTCCAAGAGACCCAGTACTTC. The full variable domain, its missing parts supplied by reference TRBV11-1 and TRBJ2-5, is EAEVAQSPRYKITEKSQAVAFWCDPISGHATLYWYRQILGQGPELLVQFQDESVVDDSQLPKDRFSAERLKGVDSTLKIQPAELGDSAMYLCASSLGAGGTGFQETQYFGPGTRLLVL.

This clonotype showed up just a few times. The CDR3 is CSASIGANYGYTF. CDR3 nucleotides: TGCAGTGCTAGTATCGGGGCTAACTATGGCTACACCTTC. The V and J genes are TRBV20-1 and TRBJ1-2; no definite D call. V was shortened by 3 bases and J by 0 bases, with 8 bases between the two germline ends. CDR3 length: 13 residues. Germline assignment: CDR1 DFQATT and CDR2 SNEGSKA (reference sequence).

This clonotype occurred many times. The chain joins TRBV20-1 to TRBJ2-1; TRBD1 matches 7 bases. Unmatched junction bases numbered 13, after V lost 3 bases and J lost 5 bases. Germline V gives CDR1 DFQATT, CDR2 SNEGSKA (reference sequence). This CDR3 is 16 amino acids long. Written as DNA, the CDR3 is TGCAGTGCTAGGGCTATTGACAGGGTATCGCACAATGAGCAGTTCTTC. Translated, it gives CSARAIDRVSHNEQFF.

This clonotype was detected many times. This chain uses TRBV12-3 or TRBV12-4 with TRBJ1-2; D is ambiguous. The CDR3 consists of 13 residues. The ends were cut back, 5 bases at V and 3 bases at J, with 10 bases in the middle. The DNA of the CDR3 is TGTGCCAGCAGTCCCGGAACTTACTATGGCTACACCTTC. Protein sequence: CASSPGTYYGYTF.

This clonotype was detected only a few times. This sequence joins TRBV12-3 or TRBV12-4 and TRBJ2-2; D tentatively reads TRBD1 or TRBD2 (5 bases each). Trimming left V 1 base short and J 4 bases short, with 19 bases between. This CDR3 spans 18 amino acids. CDR3 loop: CASSLVGRMTLGTGELFF. The CDR3 nucleotides read TGTGCCAGCAGTTTAGTGGGACGGATGACTTTGGGCACCGGGGAGCTGTTTTTT.

The rearrangement links TRBV12-3 or TRBV12-4 to TRBJ2-5; unclear D gene. This CDR3 spans 15 amino acids. With 5 bases removed from V and 1 base from J, the gap between germline ends came to 14 bases. The CDR3 spells CASSASLAAQETQYF. The CDR3 bases are TGTGCCAGCAGTGCCAGCTTGGCAGCCCAAGAGACCCAGTACTTC.

This rearrangement joins TRBV5-6 to TRBJ1-5, with D perhaps matching TRBD1 (5 bases). Per the germline V gene, CDR1 is SGHDT and CDR2 is YYEEEE. The CDR3 consists of 15 residues. Trimming shortened V by 8 bases and J by 4 bases, and 19 bases separated the two germline ends. In DNA, the CDR3 is TGTGCCAGTCGACGCAGCGGGGGAAGGAATCAGCCCCAGCATTTT. This translates into CASRRSGGRNQPQHF. Full variable domain (remainder filled in from reference TRBV5-6 and TRBJ1-5): DAGVTQSPTHLIKTRGQQVTLRCSPKSGHDTVSWYQQALGQGPQFIFQYYEEEERQRGNFPDRFSGHQFPNYSSELNVNALLLGDSALYLCASRRSGGRNQPQHFGDGTRLSIL.